This T cell receptor beta chain appears in the sequencing data of a study of regulatory dendritic cells for organ transplantation. With V trimmed by 6 bases and J by 2 bases, 7 bases remained unmatched. The CDR3 has 15 residues. The germline gives CDR1 MNHEY, CDR2 SVGAGI. This clone was counted a few times. Sequenced by immunoSEQ multiplex PCR; TCRdb stores in-frame clones only, minus some. The sample contains 20,000 to 25,000 clones, about 80% of which appear only once. The chain employs TRBV6-5 and TRBJ1-5, with 7 bases fitting TRBD1. The receptor comes from a human donor in good health. Sequencing input: memory CD4+ T cells from blood. Subset meaning: CD45RO+ memory T cells. The CDR3 DNA sequence: TGTGCCAGCAGCTCAGACAGGGTAGGCAATCAGCCCCAGCATTTT. Amino acid sequence: CASSSDRVGNQPQHF.